One T cell receptor beta chain is described in this entry. The record originates from a study of technical replicates of blood from several donors. Germline V gene sequence: CDR1 MNHNS, CDR2 SASEGT. The V end lost 5 bases, the J end lost 3 bases, and 17 bases lay between the germline ends. CDR3 length: 15 residues. Some clones are missing from TCRdb's copy, which holds only in-frame ones; the method was immunoSEQ multiplex PCR. The sample yields 60,000 to 90,000 clones, more than 90% seen once. The clonotype comes from a human donor in good health. The chain carries TRBV6-1 and TRBJ2-7; D perhaps matches TRBD2 (6 bases). Input material: T cells isolated from PBMCs. The CDR3 DNA reads as TGTGCCAGCAGTACGCGGGACGGCCCTAACTACGAGCAGTACTTC. It translates to CASSTRDGPNYEQYF.